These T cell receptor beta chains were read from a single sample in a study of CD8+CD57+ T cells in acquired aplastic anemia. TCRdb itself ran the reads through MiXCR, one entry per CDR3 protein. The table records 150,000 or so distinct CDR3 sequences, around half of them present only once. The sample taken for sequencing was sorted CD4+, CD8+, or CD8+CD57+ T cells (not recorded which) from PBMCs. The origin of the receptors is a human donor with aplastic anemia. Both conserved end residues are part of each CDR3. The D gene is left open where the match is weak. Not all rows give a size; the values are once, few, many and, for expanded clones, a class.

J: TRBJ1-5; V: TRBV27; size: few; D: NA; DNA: TGTGCCAGCAGCCCTTCCGGGGGCAATCAGCCCCAGCATTTT; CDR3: CASSPSGGNQPQHF
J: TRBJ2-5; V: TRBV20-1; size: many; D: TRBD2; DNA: TGCAGTGCGCTGAGACCCGGGACTAGCGGGAGATTATACGGGCCAGAGACCCAGTACTTC; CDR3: CSALRPGTSGRLYGPETQYF
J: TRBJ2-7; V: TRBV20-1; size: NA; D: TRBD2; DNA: TGCAGTGCTAGAGATTATCGGGGGGAGGACTACGAGCAGTACTTC; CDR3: CSARDYRGEDYEQYF
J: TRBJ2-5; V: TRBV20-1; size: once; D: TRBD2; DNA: TGCAGTGCTGACCCCGGGGGGGCGGAGACCCAGTACTTC; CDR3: CSADPGGAETQYF
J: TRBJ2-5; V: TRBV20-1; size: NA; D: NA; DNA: TGCAGTGCTAAACCGCTCGGACAAAACCAAGAGACCCAGTACTTC; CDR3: CSAKPLGQNQETQYF
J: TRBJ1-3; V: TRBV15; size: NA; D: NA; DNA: TGTGCCACCAGCAGAGATCGAAGTGTCTCTGGTAACACCATATATTTT; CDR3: CATSRDRSVSGNTIYF
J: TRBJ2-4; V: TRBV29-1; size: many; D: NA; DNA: TGCAGCGTTGAATTGGGAGCAGGGGTGAACATTCAGTACTTC; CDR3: CSVELGAGVNIQYF
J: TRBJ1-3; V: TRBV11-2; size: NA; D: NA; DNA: TGTGCCAGCAGCTTAGTTCTGGGAAACACCATATATTTT; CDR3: CASSLVLGNTIYF
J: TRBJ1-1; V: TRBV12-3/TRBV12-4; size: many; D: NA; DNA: TGTGCCAGCAGTGACGGGGGGTCTGAAGCTTTCTTT; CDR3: CASSDGGSEAFF
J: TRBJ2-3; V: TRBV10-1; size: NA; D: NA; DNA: TGCGCCAGCAGTGTATTAAACCGGACACTTTGCGGAATACACTCAGATACGCAGTATTTT; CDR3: CASSVLNRTLCGIHSDTQYF
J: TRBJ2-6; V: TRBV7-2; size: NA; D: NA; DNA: TGTGCCAGCAGCCTAGGACGAAGGGGGGCCAACGTCCTGACTTTC; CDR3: CASSLGRRGANVLTF
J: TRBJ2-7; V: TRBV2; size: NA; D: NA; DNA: TGTGCCAGCAGCAGGACAAGCCGGTCTTACGAGCAGTACTTC; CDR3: CASSRTSRSYEQYF
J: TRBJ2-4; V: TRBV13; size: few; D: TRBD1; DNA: TGTGCCAGCAGCTTCGGGACAGGGACGGCCAAAAACATTCAGTACTTC; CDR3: CASSFGTGTAKNIQYF
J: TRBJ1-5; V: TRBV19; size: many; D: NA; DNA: TGTGCCAGTAGCCTCCGGGACACCAATCAGCCCCAGCATTTT; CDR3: CASSLRDTNQPQHF
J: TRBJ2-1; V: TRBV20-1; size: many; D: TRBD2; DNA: TGCAGTGCTGGGACTAGCGGGAGCGGTAATGAGCAGTTCTTC; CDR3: CSAGTSGSGNEQFF
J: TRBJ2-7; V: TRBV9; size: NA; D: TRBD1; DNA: TGTGCCAGCAGCTTAGGGACAGGGCACCACGAGCAGTACTTC; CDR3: CASSLGTGHHEQYF
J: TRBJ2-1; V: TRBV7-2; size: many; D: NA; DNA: TGTGCCAGCAGCTCATCCCCCGGTCGGGGTTGGGGAAATGAGCAGTTCTTC; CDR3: CASSSSPGRGWGNEQFF
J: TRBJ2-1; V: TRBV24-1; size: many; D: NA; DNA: TGTGCCACCAGTGATTTACCCTCCCGAGTCAATGAGCAGTTCTTC; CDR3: CATSDLPSRVNEQFF
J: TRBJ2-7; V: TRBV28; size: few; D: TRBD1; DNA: TGTGCCAGCAACCTGGGACAGGGGAACGAGCAGTACTTC; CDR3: CASNLGQGNEQYF
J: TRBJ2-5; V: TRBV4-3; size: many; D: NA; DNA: TGCGCCAGCAGCCAAAATCGTGGGACTACCCAGTACTTC; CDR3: CASSQNRGTTQYF
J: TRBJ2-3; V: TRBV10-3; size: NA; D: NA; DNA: TGTGCCATCAGTGCAGCAGATACGCAGTATTTT; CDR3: CAISAADTQYF
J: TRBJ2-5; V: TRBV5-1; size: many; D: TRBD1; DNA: TGCGCCAGCAGCTCGGGACAGGGATTCGGAGAGACCCAGTACTTC; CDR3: CASSSGQGFGETQYF
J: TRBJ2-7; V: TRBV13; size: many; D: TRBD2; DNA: TGTGCCAGCGAGCGGGAGCGCTCCTACGAGCAGTACTTC; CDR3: CASERERSYEQYF
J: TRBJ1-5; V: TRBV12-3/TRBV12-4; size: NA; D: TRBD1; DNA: TGTGCCAGCAGTCCCTCGGACAGGGGGCCGCATCAGCCCCAGCATTTT; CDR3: CASSPSDRGPHQPQHF
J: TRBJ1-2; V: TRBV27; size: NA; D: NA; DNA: TGTGCCACCGCCGAGACTAACTATGGCTACACCTTC; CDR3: CATAETNYGYTF
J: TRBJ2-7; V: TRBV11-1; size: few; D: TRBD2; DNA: TGTGCCAGCAGCATCATAAGCGGGGGGGCCGCGTACGAGCAGTACTTC; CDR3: CASSIISGGAAYEQYF
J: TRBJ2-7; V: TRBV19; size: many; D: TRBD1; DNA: TGTGCCAGTGGTTTTGGGACAGGTGGTTACGAGCAGTACTTC; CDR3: CASGFGTGGYEQYF
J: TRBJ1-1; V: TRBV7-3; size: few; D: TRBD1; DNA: TGTGCCAGCAGGTCGACAGGGGCGACTGAAGCTTTCTTT; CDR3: CASRSTGATEAFF
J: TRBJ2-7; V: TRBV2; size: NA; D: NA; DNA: TGTGCCAGCAGTCGCCAGTACGAGCAGTACTTC; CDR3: CASSRQYEQYF
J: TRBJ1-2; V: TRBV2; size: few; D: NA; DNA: TGTACCAGCAGTGAAAGCGGGATATATGGCTACACCTTC; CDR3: CTSSESGIYGYTF
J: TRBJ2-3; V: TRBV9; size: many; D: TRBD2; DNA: TGTGCCAGCAGCGCCGCAGGGACTAGTTCAGATACGCAGTATTTT; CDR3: CASSAAGTSSDTQYF
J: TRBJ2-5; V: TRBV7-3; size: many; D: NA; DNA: TGTGCCAGCAGCTTAGGTACCCGGGACGCCCAAGAGACCCAGTACTTC; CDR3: CASSLGTRDAQETQYF
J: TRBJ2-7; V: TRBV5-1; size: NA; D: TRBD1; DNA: TGCGCCAGCAGCTTGCCGCCAGCAGGGGGCCCCTCCTACGAGCAGTACTTC; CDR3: CASSLPPAGGPSYEQYF
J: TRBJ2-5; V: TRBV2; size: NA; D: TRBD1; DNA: TGTGCCAGCGGAAGACAGGGGGTGGGGCAAGAGACCCAGTACTTC; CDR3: CASGRQGVGQETQYF
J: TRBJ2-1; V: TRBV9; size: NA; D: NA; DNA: TGCGCCAGCAGTTTCCAGGGGTTCAATGAGCAGTTCTTC; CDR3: CASSFQGFNEQFF
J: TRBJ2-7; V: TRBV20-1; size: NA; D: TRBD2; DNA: TGCAGTCAGGGACTAGCGATGACTGGCGAGCAGTACTTC; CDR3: CSQGLAMTGEQYF
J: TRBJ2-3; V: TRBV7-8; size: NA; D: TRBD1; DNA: TGTGCCAGCACAGGGGGCGGTGATACGCAGTATTTT; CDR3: CASTGGGDTQYF
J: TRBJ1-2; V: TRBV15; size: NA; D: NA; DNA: TGTGCCACCAGCAGAGACAGGGCCCAGGGTAGAGGCTACACCTTC; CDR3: CATSRDRAQGRGYTF
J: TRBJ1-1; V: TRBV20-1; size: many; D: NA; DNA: TGCAGTGCTAGAGATTTAGTTACCTATCAAGCTTTCTTT; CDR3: CSARDLVTYQAFF
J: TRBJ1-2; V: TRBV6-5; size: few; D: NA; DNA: TGTGCCAGCAGTTACGGCAGGGGCATATATTATGGCTACACCTTC; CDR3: CASSYGRGIYYGYTF
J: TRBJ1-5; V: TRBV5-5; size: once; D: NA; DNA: TGTGCCAGCAGCTTGCGGGCAGAGAATCAGCCCCAGCATTTT; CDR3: CASSLRAENQPQHF
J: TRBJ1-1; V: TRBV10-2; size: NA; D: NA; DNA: TGCGCCAGCAGTGAAACGGGTGAAGCTTTCTTT; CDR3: CASSETGEAFF
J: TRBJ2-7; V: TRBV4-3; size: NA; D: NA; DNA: TGCGCCAGCAGCCAAGATCCGGGTGATGAGCAGTACTTC; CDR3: CASSQDPGDEQYF
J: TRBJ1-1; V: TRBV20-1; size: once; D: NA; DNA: TGCAGTGCTAGAGATCCTCGGGGGAACACTGAAGCTTTCTTT; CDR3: CSARDPRGNTEAFF
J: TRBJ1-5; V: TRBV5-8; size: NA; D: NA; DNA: TGTGCCAGCAGCTTGGGGACGGATCAGCCCCAGCATTTC; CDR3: CASSLGTDQPQHF
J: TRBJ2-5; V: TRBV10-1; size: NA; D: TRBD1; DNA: TGCGCCAGTGAAGATAGACAGGGTTTGGAGACCCAGTACTTC; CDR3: CASEDRQGLETQYF
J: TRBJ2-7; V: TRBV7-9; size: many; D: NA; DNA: TGCGCCAGCAGCTTTAAGGGCGAGCAGTACTTC; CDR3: CASSFKGEQYF
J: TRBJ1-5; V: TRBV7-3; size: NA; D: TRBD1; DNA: TGTGCCAGCAGCTCCCCGCACAGGGGCGATAGCAATCAGCCCCAGCATTTT; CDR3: CASSSPHRGDSNQPQHF
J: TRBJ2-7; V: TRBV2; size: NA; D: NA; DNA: TGTGCCAGGGACAGCGTGTACGAGCAGTACTTC; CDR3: CARDSVYEQYF
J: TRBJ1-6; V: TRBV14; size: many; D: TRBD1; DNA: TGTGCCAGCAGCCAGACAGGGCTCTCACCCCTCCACTTT; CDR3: CASSQTGLSPLHF
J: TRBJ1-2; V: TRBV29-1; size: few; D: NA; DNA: TGCAGCGTTGAAGGTCAGGCGACAAACTATGGCTACACCTTC; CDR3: CSVEGQATNYGYTF
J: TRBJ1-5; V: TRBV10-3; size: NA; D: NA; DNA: TGTGCCATCAGTGACACGGGAAATCAGCCCCTGCATTTT; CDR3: CAISDTGNQPLHF
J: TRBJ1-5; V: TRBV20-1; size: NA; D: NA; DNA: TGCAGTGCTAGCCGCGGGATCAATCAGCCCCAGCATTTT; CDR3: CSASRGINQPQHF
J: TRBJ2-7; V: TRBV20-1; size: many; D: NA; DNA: TGCAGTGCTAGTGTGGGCAGGGGGGGTGAGCAGTACTTC; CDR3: CSASVGRGGEQYF
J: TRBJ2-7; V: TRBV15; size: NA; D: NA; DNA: TGTGCCACCATGTCGGACGGTTCCTACGAGCAGTACTTC; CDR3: CATMSDGSYEQYF
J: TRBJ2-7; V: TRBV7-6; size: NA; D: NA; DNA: TGTGCCAGTAGCTTGGACGAGACAACTGGGGACTACGAGCAGTACTTC; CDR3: CASSLDETTGDYEQYF